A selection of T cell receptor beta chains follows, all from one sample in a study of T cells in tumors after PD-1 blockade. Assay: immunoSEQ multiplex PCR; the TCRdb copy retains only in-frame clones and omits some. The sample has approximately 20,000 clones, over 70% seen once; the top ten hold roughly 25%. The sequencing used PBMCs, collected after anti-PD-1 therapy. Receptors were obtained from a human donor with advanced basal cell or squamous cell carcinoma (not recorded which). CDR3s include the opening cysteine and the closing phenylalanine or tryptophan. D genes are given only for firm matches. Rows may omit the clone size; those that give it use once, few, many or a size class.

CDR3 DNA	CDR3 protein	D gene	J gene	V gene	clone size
TGTGCCAGCAGTTACTTGCTAGCTCAAGAGACCCAGTACTTC	CASSYLLAQETQYF	.	TRBJ2-5	TRBV6-5	large
TGTGCCAGCAGTGAACGAGGTCAGACACGGTCGCATTTT	CASSERGQTRSHF	.	TRBJ1-5	TRBV2	few
TGTGCCAGCCAGCTAGCGGGAGTGGCTCGGGAGCAGTTCTTC	CASQLAGVAREQFF	TRBD2	TRBJ2-1	TRBV6-5	.
TGTGCCAGCAGCCTTCCCGGGACAGGGGGCGATGAGCAGTTCTTC	CASSLPGTGGDEQFF	TRBD1	TRBJ2-1	TRBV28	.
TGTGCCAGTAGTTATTTGGGGGTGTTCGCGGGAGCTGATGAAAAACTGTTTTTT	CASSYLGVFAGADEKLFF	.	TRBJ1-4	TRBV19	.
TGTGCCAGCAGCGTAGCAGCAGGGAATCCCTACGAGCAGTACTTC	CASSVAAGNPYEQYF	.	TRBJ2-7	TRBV9	.
TGCGCCAGCAGCTCTAAAAGGCAGGGAGACTATGGCTACACCTTC	CASSSKRQGDYGYTF	.	TRBJ1-2	TRBV5-1	once
TGTGCCAGCAGCTTAGGGCAGGCGGACGAGCAGTACTTC	CASSLGQADEQYF	.	TRBJ2-7	TRBV7-2	few
TGCAGTGCGAGTGGGGCTAGCGGTACCTACGAGCAGTACTTC	CSASGASGTYEQYF	TRBD2	TRBJ2-7	TRBV20-1	.
TGTGCCATCAGTGAACCCGGGTTTAGCAATCAGCCCCAGCATTTT	CAISEPGFSNQPQHF	.	TRBJ1-5	TRBV10-3	.
TGTGCCAGCAGCTGGGGGGGAGGCCTCGAAGCTTTCTTT	CASSWGGGLEAFF	.	TRBJ1-1	TRBV7-2	.
TGTGCCAGCAGTTTTTCAGTACGAGCTTTCTTT	CASSFSVRAFF	.	TRBJ1-1	TRBV12-3/TRBV12-4	.
TGTGCCAGCAGTTTATTGGCAGGGGGCCTGAACACTGAAGCTTTCTTT	CASSLLAGGLNTEAFF	TRBD1	TRBJ1-1	TRBV27	.
TGCGCCAGCAGCTTGGTCCCAGGCAGGTACGAGCAGTACTTC	CASSLVPGRYEQYF	.	TRBJ2-7	TRBV5-1	.
TGTGCCAGCAGTTGGGGGGAGACCCAGTACTTC	CASSWGETQYF	.	TRBJ2-5	TRBV5-6	.
TGTGCCAGCAGAACAGGGGGCGCTGAAAAACTGTTTTTT	CASRTGGAEKLFF	TRBD1	TRBJ1-4	TRBV2	few
TGTGCCAGCTCCGAAACCCGGGACGGTAATCAGCCCCAGCATTTT	CASSETRDGNQPQHF	.	TRBJ1-5	TRBV18	.